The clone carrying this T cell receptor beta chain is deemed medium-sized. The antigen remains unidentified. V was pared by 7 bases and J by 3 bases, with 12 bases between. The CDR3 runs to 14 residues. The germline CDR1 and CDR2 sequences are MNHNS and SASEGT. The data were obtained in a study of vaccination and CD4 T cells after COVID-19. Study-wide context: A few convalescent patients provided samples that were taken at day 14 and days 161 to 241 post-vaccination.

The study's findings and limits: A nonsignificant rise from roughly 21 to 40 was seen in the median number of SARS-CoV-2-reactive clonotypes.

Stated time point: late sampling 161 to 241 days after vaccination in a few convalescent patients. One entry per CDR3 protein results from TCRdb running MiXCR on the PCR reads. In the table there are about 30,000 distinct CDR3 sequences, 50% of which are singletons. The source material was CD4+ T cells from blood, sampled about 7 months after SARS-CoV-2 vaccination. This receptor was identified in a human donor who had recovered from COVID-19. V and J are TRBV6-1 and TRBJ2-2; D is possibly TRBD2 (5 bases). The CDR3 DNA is TGTGCCAGCACGGACGGGGTGGACACCGGGGAGCTGTTTTTT. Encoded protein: CASTDGVDTGELFF.